Each of the 4 T cell receptor beta chains below was sequenced from the same sample in a study of blood T cell repertoires in COVID-19. Libraries were prepared by immunoSEQ multiplex PCR; TCRdb keeps only in-frame clonotypes and omits some of them. The sample records 150,000 to 200,000 clones, more than 70% being singletons. Source material: peripheral blood. The receptors originated from a human donor in a cohort sampled during active COVID-19.

J is TRBJ1-1 and V is TRBV19, with D perhaps matching TRBD1 (6 bases). Trimming removed 4 bases at V and 4 bases at J, with 7 bases between. The CDR3 has 12 amino acids. CDR1 LNHDA and CDR2 SQIVND come from the germline V gene (reference sequence). CDR3 sequence (DNA): TGTGCCAGTAGTAGCAGGGGCACTGAAGCTTTCTTT. It specifies CASSSRGTEAFF.

The chain joins TRBV2 to TRBJ2-6; D is perhaps TRBD1 (6 bases). Germline-derived CDR1 and CDR2 are SNHLY and FYNNEI. The V end lost 4 bases, the J end lost 4 bases, and 11 bases lay between the germline ends. CDR3 length equals 15 residues. As DNA, the CDR3 is TGTGCCAGCAGTGTACAGGGTTCGGGGGCCAACGTCCTGACTTTC. Translating gives CASSVQGSGANVLTF.

The chain recombines TRBV7-2 with TRBJ2-1; 9 positions agree with TRBD1. The CDR3 sequence is 16 residues long. Germline V gene sequence: CDR1 SGHTA, CDR2 FQGNSA. The ends lost 5 bases at V and 4 bases at J; junction bases unmatched: 9. The CDR3 nucleotides are TGTGCCAGCAGCGGAGGGGGGACAGGGTTATACAATGAGCAGTTCTTC. Its protein product is CASSGGGTGLYNEQFF. Full variable domain (outside the CDR3, taken from reference TRBV7-2 and TRBJ2-1): GAGVSQSPSNKVTEKGKDVELRCDPISGHTALYWYRQSLGQGLEFLIYFQGNSAPDKSGLPSDRFSAERTGGSVSTLTIQRTQQEDSAVYLCASSGGGTGLYNEQFFGPGTRLTVL.

V usage is TRBV5-1 and J usage is TRBJ1-4; D ambiguous. Germline lookup yields CDR1 SGHRS and CDR2 YFSETQ. The CDR3 spans 15 residues. The V gene lost 0 bases and the J gene lost 7 bases, with 13 bases spanning the gap. The CDR3 region has the DNA TGCGCCAGCAGCTTGGATCCGTCAGGAGGTGAAAAACTGTTTTTT. It yields the protein CASSLDPSGGEKLFF.